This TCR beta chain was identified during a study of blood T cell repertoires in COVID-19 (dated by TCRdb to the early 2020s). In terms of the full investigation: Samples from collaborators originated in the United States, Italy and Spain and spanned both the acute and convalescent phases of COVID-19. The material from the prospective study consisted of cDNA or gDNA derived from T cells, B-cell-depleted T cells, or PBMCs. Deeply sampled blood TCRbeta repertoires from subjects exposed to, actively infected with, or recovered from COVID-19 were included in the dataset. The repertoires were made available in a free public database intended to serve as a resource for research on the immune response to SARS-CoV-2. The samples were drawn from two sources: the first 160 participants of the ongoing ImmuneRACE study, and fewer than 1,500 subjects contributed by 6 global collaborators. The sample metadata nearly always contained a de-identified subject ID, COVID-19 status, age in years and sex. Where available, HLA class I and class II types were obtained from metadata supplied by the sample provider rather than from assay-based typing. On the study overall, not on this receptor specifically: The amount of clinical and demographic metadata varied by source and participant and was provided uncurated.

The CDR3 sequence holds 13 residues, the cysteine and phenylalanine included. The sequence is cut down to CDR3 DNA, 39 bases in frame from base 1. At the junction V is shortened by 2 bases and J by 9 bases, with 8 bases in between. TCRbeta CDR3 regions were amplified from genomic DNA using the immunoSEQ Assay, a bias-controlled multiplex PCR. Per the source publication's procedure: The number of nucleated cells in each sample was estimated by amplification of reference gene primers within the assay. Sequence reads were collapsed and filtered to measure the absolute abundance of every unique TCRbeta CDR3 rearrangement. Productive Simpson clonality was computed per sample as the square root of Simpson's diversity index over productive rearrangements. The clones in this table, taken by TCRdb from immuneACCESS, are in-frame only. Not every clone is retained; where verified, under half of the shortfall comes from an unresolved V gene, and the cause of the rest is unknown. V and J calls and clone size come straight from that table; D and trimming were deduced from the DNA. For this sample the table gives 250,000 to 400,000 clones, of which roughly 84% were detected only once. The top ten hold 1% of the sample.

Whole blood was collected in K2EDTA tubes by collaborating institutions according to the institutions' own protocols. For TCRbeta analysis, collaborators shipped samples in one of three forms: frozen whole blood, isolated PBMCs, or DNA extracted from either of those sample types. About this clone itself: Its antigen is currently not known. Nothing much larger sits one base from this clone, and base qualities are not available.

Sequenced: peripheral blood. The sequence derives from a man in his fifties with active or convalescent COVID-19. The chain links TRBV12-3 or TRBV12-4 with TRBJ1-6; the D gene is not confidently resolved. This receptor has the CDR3 CASSLRVGSPLHF. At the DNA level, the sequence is TGTGCCAGCAGTTTACGGGTTGGTTCACCCCTCCACTTT.